This T cell receptor beta chain was sequenced during a study of CD8+CD57+ T cells in acquired aplastic anemia. Genomic DNA provided the template from which TCR beta VDJ and CDR3 profiles were obtained. TCRdb processed the reads anew with MiXCR; each CDR3 protein has one entry. In the table there are more than 200,000 distinct CDR3 sequences, around 49% of which are singletons. With respect to this clonotype: The antigen remains undetermined. At one boundary the junction diverges from the germline segment, which might be a read error.

Broader study findings: Overlapping CD8+ CDR3 repertoires of patients and controls contained approximately 28 shared sequences.

CD8+CD57+ cell expansion, shown by flow cytometry, had occurred in the patients selected for sequencing. The TCR originated in a human donor with aplastic anemia. The sequenced sample consisted of sorted CD4+, CD8+, or CD8+CD57+ T cells (not recorded which) from PBMCs.

The CDR3 nucleotides are TGTGTCAGCAGTCGAGGGGCGGGGACCATGCCCCAGCATTTT. This encodes CVSSRGAGTMPQHF. The chain is built from TRBV2 and TRBJ1-5, with TRBD1 as a possible D gene (5 bases). The CDR3 loop spans 14 amino acids. Germline-derived CDR1 and CDR2 are SNHLY and FYNNEI. The full variable domain, completed using reference TRBV2 and TRBJ1-5, is EPEVTQTPSHQVTQMGQEVILRCVPISNHLYFYWYRQILGQKVEFLVSFYNNEISEKSEIFDDQFSVERPDGSNFTLKIRSTKLEDSAMYFCVSSRGAGTMPQHFGDGTRLSIL.